A single sample is the source of the 29 T cell receptor beta chains below, sequenced in a study of identical twins. TCRdb analysed the 5' RACE reads with MiXCR anew, one entry per CDR3 protein. The sample contains roughly 1.6 million distinct CDR3 sequences, less than 35% of which appear only once. Sequencing input: cord blood. The receptors come from a newborn girl in good health.

About this clonotype itself: Just one base apart from a much larger clone, this may be a read error. The chain has TRBV11-2 and TRBJ2-7; D gene uncertain. Trimming left V 2 bases short and J 7 bases short, with 21 bases between. Germline V gene lookup returns CDR1 SGHAT and CDR2 FQNNGV. CDR3 size: 16 residues. The CDR3 region is CASSLRLEISYNEQYF. In DNA, the CDR3 is TGTGCCAGCAGCTTACGTCTAGAGATATCCTACAATGAGCAGTACTTC.

This clonotype was counted many times. The genes are TRBV10-3 and TRBJ2-1; D is undetermined. The CDR3 runs to 15 residues. V was clipped by 2 bases and J by 0 bases, with 8 bases between them. CDR1 is ENHRY, CDR2 SYGVKD, per germline. The CDR3 here is CAISERTSSYNEQFF. In DNA form, the CDR3 reads TGTGCCATCAGTGAGAGGACGAGCTCCTACAATGAGCAGTTCTTC.

This chain links TRBV6-5 with TRBJ1-5; D is possibly TRBD1 (6 bases). Deletions cut 6 bases from V and 0 bases from J, with 15 bases between. Germline V CDR1 and CDR2: MNHEY, SVGAGI. This CDR3 comprises 16 residues. CDR3 amino acids: CASSYRTVYSNQPQHF. The CDR3 DNA is TGTGCCAGCAGCTACCGGACAGTTTATAGCAATCAGCCCCAGCATTTT.

The CDR3 reads CASRPSQGEVFYGYTF. The CDR3 coding sequence is TGTGCCAGTAGACCCTCACAGGGGGAGGTTTTCTATGGCTACACCTTC. The V and J genes are TRBV19 and TRBJ1-2, with TRBD1 matching 8 bases. The CDR3 contains 16 residues. Per germline, CDR1 LNHDA and CDR2 SQIVND (reference sequence). J was trimmed by 4 bases and V by 6 bases; bases with no gene match: 13.

A note on this clonotype: A much larger clone sits a single nucleotide away, making a read error possible. J is TRBJ2-1 and V is TRBV7-9; no reliable D call. The V and J ends lost 6 bases and 13 bases respectively, with 22 bases between them. The CDR3 sequence is 14 residues long. Germline V lookup: CDR1 SEHNR, CDR2 FQNEAQ (reference sequence). CDR3 in amino acids: CASSKDGIQETQFF. CDR3 nucleotides: TGTGCCAGCAGTAAGGACGGAATCCAAGAGACCCAGTTCTTC.

At least ten counts were recorded for this clonotype. The rearrangement joins TRBV29-1 to TRBJ1-5; tentative D call: TRBD1 (6 bases). The CDR3 is 12 residues long. From germline, CDR1 is SQVTM and CDR2 ANQGSEA. Deletions cut 6 bases from V and 6 bases from J, with 12 bases between. The CDR3, as DNA: TGCAGCGTCGCTAAACAGGGTCAGCCCCAGCATTTT. Amino acid sequence: CSVAKQGQPQHF.

This chain joins TRBV25-1 and TRBJ1-1, with D possibly TRBD1 on 6 matching bases. This CDR3 is 14 amino acids long. V shed 4 bases and J shed 3 bases, with 12 bases lying between them. The germline CDR1 and CDR2 sequences are MGHDK and SYGVNS. The CDR3 DNA sequence: TGTGCCAGCAGTGCGCCGGGGGCGGACACTGAAGCTTTCTTT. Its translation: CASSAPGADTEAFF.

V gene TRBV20-1 combines with J gene TRBJ1-4; 9 bases fit TRBD1. Germline V lookup: CDR1 DFQATT, CDR2 SNEGSKA (reference sequence). With 6 bases clipped from V and 5 bases from J, the junction kept 7 bases outside the gene matches. The CDR3 is made up of 14 amino acids. CDR3 amino acids: CSARQGGLNEKLFF. The CDR3 DNA is TGCAGTGCCCGACAGGGGGGTTTAAATGAAAAACTGTTTTTT.

There are many counts of this clonotype. CDR3 residues: CASSGTSGGQETQYF. The DNA for the CDR3 is TGTGCCAGCAGTGGGACTAGCGGGGGTCAAGAGACCCAGTACTTC. This chain connects TRBV2 to TRBJ2-5, with 13 nucleotides matching TRBD2. Germline CDR1 reads SNHLY; CDR2 reads FYNNEI. After removal of 4 bases from V and 2 bases from J, the junction contained 1 base not matched to a gene. This CDR3 comprises 15 residues.

This clonotype was observed many times. The J gene is TRBJ2-7, the V gene TRBV6-2 or TRBV6-3; no clear D. The CDR3 runs 13 residues. From germline, CDR1 is MNHEY and CDR2 SVGEGT. V lost 2 bases to trimming and J lost 2 bases, with 7 bases between them. In DNA, the CDR3 is TGTGCCAGCAGTTACCCCGACCCCTACGAGCAGTACTTC. Its protein product is CASSYPDPYEQYF.

V is TRBV28 and J is TRBJ2-7; D might be TRBD1 (6 bases). CDR3 size: 14 residues. The V end lost 3 bases, the J end lost 3 bases, and 12 bases lay between the germline ends. Germline V gives CDR1 MDHEN, CDR2 SYDVKM. The CDR3 sequence is CASSFSAGVYEQYF. DNA of the CDR3: TGTGCCAGCAGTTTTTCGGCAGGGGTCTACGAGCAGTACTTC.

On this clonotype: The conserved phenylalanine or tryptophan normally closing the CDR3 is absent here, so this likely arose from a read error. This sequence joins TRBV7-9 and TRBJ2-1; TRBD2 matches at 10 bases. Trimming at V came to 5 bases and at J to 4 bases, leaving 8 bases not matched to a gene. The CDR3 runs 16 residues. The germline gives CDR1 SEHNR, CDR2 FQNEAQ (reference sequence). The CDR3 nucleotides are TGTGCCAGCAGCCATTCAGCGGGGGGGCCTTACAATGAGCAGTTCTTA. Translated: CASSHSAGGPYNEQFL.

The V gene is TRBV5-4, the J gene TRBJ2-7; TRBD1 aligns across 7 bases. Germline CDR1 is SGHNT and CDR2 is YYREEE (reference sequence). Trimming at V came to 4 bases and at J to 7 bases, leaving 8 bases not matched to a gene. CDR3 size: 13 residues. The CDR3 DNA sequence: TGTGCCAGCAGCCACGACAGGGCCAATGAGCAGTACTTC. It translates to CASSHDRANEQYF.

This clonotype was seen a few times. V usage is TRBV20-1 and J usage is TRBJ2-3; D not certain. The V and J ends lost 5 bases and 5 bases respectively, with 14 bases between them. Germline CDR1 reads DFQATT; CDR2 reads SNEGSKA (reference sequence). The CDR3 extends over 13 amino acids. CDR3 sequence (DNA): TGCAGTGCTTCCGACATACCCATAGATACGCAGTATTTT. It encodes CSASDIPIDTQYF.

The table lists this clonotype with a few counts. This chain connects TRBV12-3 or TRBV12-4 to TRBJ2-3; the D gene is possibly TRBD2 (6 bases). Deletions cut 2 bases from V and 5 bases from J, with 14 bases between. The CDR3 runs 15 residues. The CDR3 sequence is CASSLILRERDTQYF. The CDR3 coding sequence is TGTGCCAGCAGTTTAATCCTCCGGGAGAGAGATACGCAGTATTTT.

V gene TRBV28 combines with J gene TRBJ1-2, with a weak D call TRBD1 (6 bases). V lost 2 bases to trimming and J lost 4 bases, with 11 bases between them. The germline V gene has CDR1 MDHEN and CDR2 SYDVKM. The CDR3 extends over 14 amino acids. The CDR3 coding sequence is TGTGCCAGCAGTTTACACAGGGATGGCTATGGCTACACCTTC. The encoded protein is CASSLHRDGYGYTF.

In its sample, this clonotype was seen once. J is TRBJ2-7 and V is TRBV12-3 or TRBV12-4, with D uncertain. This CDR3 is built from 15 residues. Trimming removed 2 bases at V and 3 bases at J, with 14 bases between. In nucleotides, the CDR3 is TGTGCCAGCAGTTTAAGTCGAGAATTTGACTACGAGCAGTACTTC. Translated: CASSLSREFDYEQYF.

The CDR3 loop reads CASSWDRVYYEQYF. CDR3 DNA sequence: TGTGCCAGCAGTTGGGACAGGGTCTACTACGAGCAGTACTTC. The gene calls are TRBV28 and TRBJ2-7, with 9 bases aligning to TRBD1. Trimming took 4 bases from V and 3 from J; bases not matched to a gene: 4. Looked up from germline, CDR1 is MDHEN and CDR2 is SYDVKM. The CDR3 loop spans 14 amino acids.

This clonotype was observed many times. The CDR3 loop reads CASSQDYTRKETQYF. CDR3 coding DNA: TGTGCCAGCAGCCAAGACTATACGAGGAAAGAGACCCAGTACTTC. The chain recombines TRBV14 with TRBJ2-5, with unresolved D. Germline CDR1 SGHDN, CDR2 FVKESK. The ends were cut back, 0 bases at V and 3 bases at J, with 11 bases in the middle. This CDR3 comprises 15 residues. The full variable domain, completed using reference TRBV14 and TRBJ2-5, is EAGVTQFPSHSVIEKGQTVTLRCDPISGHDNLYWYRRVMGKEIKFLLHFVKESKQDESGMPNNRFLAERTGGTYSTLKVQPAELEDSGVYFCASSQDYTRKETQYFGPGTRLLVL.

The chain uses TRBV3-1 and TRBJ2-1; 11 bases align to TRBD1. With 4 bases clipped from V and 9 bases from J, the junction kept 17 bases outside the gene matches. CDR1 and CDR2 (germline): LGHDT, YNNKEL (reference sequence). The CDR3 totals 18 residues. DNA of the CDR3: TGTGCCAGCAGCCGATATAGGACAGGGGGCGGGAATGGTGGTGAGCAGTTCTTC. Encoded protein: CASSRYRTGGGNGGEQFF.

This clonotype was found a few times. The chain uses TRBV6-2 or TRBV6-3 and TRBJ2-7; 10 bases match TRBD2. V shed 4 bases and J 3 bases; nucleotides not matched to a gene: 6. The length of the CDR3 is 15 residues. Germline V gene data show CDR1 as MNHEY and CDR2 as SVGEGT. This chain's CDR3 is CASSFLAGGVYEQYF. CDR3 DNA sequence: TGTGCCAGCAGTTTCTTAGCGGGAGGTGTCTACGAGCAGTACTTC.

The chain carries TRBV20-1 and TRBJ2-3, with D hard to call. The germline V gene has CDR1 DFQATT and CDR2 SNEGSKA (reference sequence). The CDR3 is 15 residues long. Trimming left V 3 bases short and J 1 base short, with 14 bases between. CDR3 DNA sequence: TGCAGTGCTAGTGGCCTCGCCCGGGGCACAGATACGCAGTATTTT. Translating gives CSASGLARGTDTQYF.

The genes are TRBV7-2 and TRBJ1-2, with D perhaps matching TRBD1 (6 bases). The CDR3 consists of 14 residues. CDR1 and CDR2 from the germline V gene are SGHTA and FQGNSA. The germline V and J ends were trimmed by 4 bases and 5 bases, with 14 bases remaining between them. The chain's CDR3 is CASSYRGGSYGYTF. The CDR3 bases are TGTGCCAGCAGCTATAGGGGGGGCAGTTATGGCTACACCTTC.

This clonotype showed up many times. The chain couples TRBV29-1 to TRBJ2-3; perhaps TRBD1 as D (5 bases). CDR1 and CDR2 from the germline V gene are SQVTM and ANQGSEA. The CDR3 spans 13 residues. V lost 2 bases, J lost 1 base, and 7 bases lay in between. The CDR3 sequence: CSVERGGTDTQYF. The CDR3 region has the DNA TGCAGCGTTGAAAGGGGCGGCACAGATACGCAGTATTTT.

The V gene is TRBV30, the J gene TRBJ1-2, with a weak D call TRBD1 (5 bases). The CDR3 sequence is 15 residues long. The germline gives CDR1 GTSNPN, CDR2 SVGIG (reference sequence). V was trimmed by 4 bases and J by 3 bases, leaving 18 bases between them. This CDR3 is CAWIGDQTRDYGYTF. CDR3 coding DNA: TGTGCCTGGATCGGGGACCAAACGAGGGACTATGGCTACACCTTC.

This clonotype was seen a handful of times. The chain combines TRBV10-3 with TRBJ1-6; TRBD1 is a possible D gene (5 bases). The germline V and J ends were trimmed by 6 bases and 5 bases, with 14 bases remaining between them. The CDR3 sequence is 15 residues long. Germline V lookup: CDR1 ENHRY, CDR2 SYGVKD. CDR3 sequence: CAIRRGTAHNSPLHF. The CDR3 nucleotides read TGTGCCATCAGGAGGGGCACAGCACATAATTCACCCCTCCACTTT.

The gene calls are TRBV27 and TRBJ2-7; D tentatively fits TRBD1 or TRBD2 (5 bases each). The ends were cut back, 0 bases at V and 1 base at J, with 10 bases in the middle. Germline V gene lookup returns CDR1 MNHEY and CDR2 SMNVEV (reference sequence). The CDR3 is 15 amino acids. The CDR3 spells CASSLSGTPSYEQYF. CDR3 nucleotide sequence: TGTGCCAGCAGTTTATCGGGGACGCCGTCCTACGAGCAGTACTTC.

This clonotype was detected only a few times. The J gene is TRBJ2-1, the V gene TRBV28; 7 bases align to TRBD1. Germline CDR1 MDHEN, CDR2 SYDVKM. J was trimmed by 5 bases and V by 4 bases; bases with no gene match: 14. The CDR3 runs 17 residues. This CDR3 is CASSSIQGRGWDNEQFF. The CDR3 DNA reads as TGTGCCAGCAGTTCGATACAGGGGAGAGGTTGGGACAATGAGCAGTTCTTC.

This clonotype was picked up a small number of times. V usage is TRBV6-6 and J usage is TRBJ2-3; 7 nucleotides match TRBD2. CDR1 and CDR2 from the germline V gene are MNHNY and SVGAGI (reference sequence). The CDR3 contains 12 residues. J was trimmed by 5 bases and V by 8 bases; bases with no gene match: 4. This CDR3 reads CASVSSGDTQYF. The CDR3 DNA reads TGTGCCAGCGTTTCTAGCGGAGATACGCAGTATTTT.